This TCR beta chain emerged from a study of radiation and T cells in renal cell carcinoma (dated by TCRdb to between 2020 and 2021). About the full investigation: The samples were obtained from a clinical trial, where primary renal cell carcinomas were treated with 15 Gy stereotactic body radiation therapy and then removed by nephrectomy 4 weeks afterward. Across all 50 or so samples, several million unique CDR3 nucleotide sequences encoding over 2.5 million unique CDR3 amino acid sequences were identified. In total, 50 to 55 samples underwent TCR beta sequencing: about 26 tumors plus 27 peripheral blood samples. General study outcomes and caveats: Because pretreatment tumor biopsies were not available, the study could not determine whether clonotypes were already present within the tumor at baseline. Tracking of blood repertoire dynamics stopped at less than five weeks after treatment, with no follow-up past that point. Because the trial had a single-armed design, the trial could not examine how radiation dose or scheduling affected the TCR repertoire. In blood, the top tumor clonotypes increased between baseline and 2 weeks post-radiation and then shrank by 4 weeks, which suggests that tumor-resident clones expanded only transiently.

Here V drops 0 bases and J drops 6 bases, and the junction holds 4 bases not matched to any gene. The CDR3 has 16 amino acids, counting the end cysteine and phenylalanine. The kept DNA is CDR3 alone, 48 bases in frame from the first base. According to the germline V gene, CDR1 reads LGHNA and CDR2 reads YNFKEQ. Interpreted using the paper, the time point label stands for: baseline pretreatment blood. The intended sense of this specimen's treatment or condition label: 15 Gy SBRT to primary tumor, nephrectomy 4 weeks later. To track tumor-enriched clonotypes, serial peripheral blood was sampled from radiation-treated patients at baseline and at 2 weeks and 4 weeks after SBRT. All patients had renal cell carcinoma with clear cell pathology. Genomic DNA for TCR sequencing was prepared using the QIAamp DNA Blood Mini Kit (Qiagen). Only samples passing all quality control checks were included in the analyses.

Following the manufacturer's recommendations, the immunoSEQ kit was used to generate TCR beta libraries from genomic DNA. For library preparation, a first multiplex PCR was performed with proprietary primers, followed by a second PCR in which unique barcodes were added, and bead cleanups were performed after each round. Each sample batch included a kit-provided positive control reaction and a negative control reaction. The final libraries were assessed on an Agilent 4200 TapeStation D1000 ScreenTape, pooled by volume, and quantified by qPCR. Sequencing was performed on an Illumina NextSeq500 with a MidOutput 150-cycle cartridge, and 156 Read1 and 15 Index1 cycles were run with kit custom primers. The pooled library was loaded at 0.8 to 1 pM with an approximately 18% PhiX control spike-in. The authors' analysis ran thus. The vendor-processed data were analyzed in R, and a clonotype was defined as all T cells that share the same CDR3 nucleotide sequence. In the clone abundance analyses, frequencies in each sample were normalized to that sample's 10,000 most abundant clones. Before analysis, public T cell clones were removed, and these numbered fewer than six per sample on average. A difference in abundance of at least 32-fold between compartments was used to define tumor-enriched and baseline blood-enriched clonotypes. A beta-binomial differential abundance model was used to identify clonotypes that expanded or contracted between blood time points. Tumor-blood repertoire similarity was measured with the Baroni-Urbani and Buser coefficient, and group comparisons used two-tailed Wilcoxon tests in R. TCRdb took this table from immuneACCESS and kept in-frame rearrangements with V and J called. Such tables lack part of the clones; where checked against another copy, unresolved V genes explain under half of the gap, and the rest is unexplained. That table gives V, J and clone size, and the DNA gave D and trimming. The sample yields tens of thousands of clones; under 90% were counted once. The ten largest clonotypes hold around 6.7% of the sample.

Note on this clone: No antigen is known for it. Per-base quality was not reported, and no clone a single base away is much larger than it.

The material sequenced was blood, taken from a patient whose treatment included radiotherapy and nephrectomy. This sequence uses TRBV4-2 and TRBJ2-3; 12 bases in the middle match TRBD2. The clonotype was recovered from a man aged 55 to 70 with renal cell carcinoma. The DNA reads TGTGCCAGCAGCCAAGAAGGACTAGCGGGAACCGATACGCAGTATTTT. The translation is CASSQEGLAGTDTQYF.